These 24 T cell receptor beta chains share one sample of origin, sequenced in a study of blood T cell repertoires in COVID-19. Assay used: immunoSEQ multiplex PCR; TCRdb lists only in-frame clones, some missing. The table includes 150,000 to 200,000 clones, about 80% detected once. Sequenced material: peripheral blood. All receptors come from a man between 60 and 75 years old with acute or convalescent COVID-19.

This chain uses TRBV9 with TRBJ1-1; D uncertain. The V end was cut by 3 bases, the J end by 1 base, with 7 bases between. The CDR3 is 13 amino acids. Germline lookup yields CDR1 SGDLS and CDR2 YYNGEE. As DNA, the CDR3 is TGTGCCAGCAGCGGGCAGGAGAACACTGAAGCTTTCTTT. This gives the protein CASSGQENTEAFF.

The chain employs TRBV20-1 and TRBJ1-4; TRBD1 is a possible D gene (6 bases). The germline V gene encodes CDR1 DFQATT and CDR2 SNEGSKA (reference sequence). The length of the CDR3 is 14 residues. V shed 3 bases and J shed 7 bases, with 15 bases lying between them. This CDR3 reads CSASPGGIGEKLFF. In nucleotides, the CDR3 is TGCAGTGCTAGTCCGGGGGGCATCGGTGAAAAACTGTTTTTT.

The chain is built from TRBV20-1 and TRBJ1-6, with TRBD1 as a possible D gene (6 bases). CDR1 and CDR2 from the germline V gene are DFQATT and SNEGSKA (reference sequence). The CDR3 runs 16 residues. With 3 bases removed from V and 6 bases from J, the gap between germline ends came to 18 bases. The CDR3 DNA reads as TGCAGTGCTAGTGTCCGAGGGACAACCGGTAATTCACCCCTCCACTTT. Protein: CSASVRGTTGNSPLHF.

This chain connects TRBV7-8 to TRBJ2-3, with TRBD2 matching 7 bases. The CDR3 totals 13 residues. Per germline, CDR1 SGHVS and CDR2 FQNEAQ. Trimming took 3 bases from V and 6 from J; bases not matched to a gene: 3. CDR3 region: CASSLGGFDTQYF. The CDR3 nucleotides read TGTGCCAGCAGCTTGGGGGGGTTTGATACGCAGTATTTT.

The chain recombines TRBV5-1 with TRBJ1-6; D is perhaps TRBD1 (6 bases). There are 15 residues in the CDR3. The V end lost 0 bases, the J end lost 7 bases, and 11 bases lay between the germline ends. Germline assignment: CDR1 SGHRS and CDR2 YFSETQ. CDR3 residues: CASSLARTVNSPLHF. CDR3 nucleotides: TGCGCCAGCAGCTTGGCCCGGACAGTCAATTCACCCCTCCACTTT.

This clone was seen only a few times. The genes are TRBV9 and TRBJ2-7, with D unclear. The CDR3 is 14 residues long. V lost 0 bases, J lost 1 base, and 8 bases lay in between. Germline V gives CDR1 SGDLS, CDR2 YYNGEE. The DNA for the CDR3 is TGTGCCAGCAGCGTAGGCGATTTTTCCTACGAGCAGTACTTC. This encodes CASSVGDFSYEQYF.

This clone was seen ten or more times. The chain couples TRBV2 to TRBJ1-5; D is possibly TRBD1 (6 bases). CDR3 length: 16 amino acids. V lost 4 bases and J lost 0, with 13 bases in between. Germline V lookup: CDR1 SNHLY, CDR2 FYNNEI. The CDR3 nucleotides are TGTGCCAGCAGTGCCCATACAGGGTATAGCAATCAGCCCCAGCATTTT. As protein: CASSAHTGYSNQPQHF.

The rearrangement uses TRBV30 and TRBJ2-1, with D uncertain. The CDR3 is 12 residues long. V lost 0 bases to trimming and J lost 8 bases, with 8 bases between them. Germline CDR1 reads GTSNPN; CDR2 reads SVGIG (reference sequence). CDR3 DNA: TGTGCCTGGAGTGTACGGGTAGATGAGCAGTTCTTC. This codes for CAWSVRVDEQFF. Filled out from reference TRBV30 and TRBJ2-1, the complete variable domain reads SQTIHQWPATLVQPVGSPLSLECTVEGTSNPNLYWYRQAAGRGLQLLFYSVGIGQISSEVPQNLSASRPQDRQFILSSKKLLLSDSGFYLCAWSVRVDEQFFGPGTRLTVL.

This rearrangement joins TRBV29-1 to TRBJ1-1; 8 nucleotides match TRBD1. There are 13 residues in the CDR3. V dropped 4 bases and J dropped 3; count of bases not matched to a gene: 4. CDR1 and CDR2 from the germline V gene are SQVTM and ANQGSEA. CDR3 sequence: CSVGQGSYTEAFF. The CDR3 nucleotides read TGCAGCGTTGGACAGGGGAGTTACACTGAAGCTTTCTTT.

The V and J genes are TRBV6-5 and TRBJ2-3, with D unclear. Trimming removed 0 bases at V and 4 bases at J, with 5 bases between. The CDR3 extends over 13 amino acids. Germline CDR1 is MNHEY and CDR2 is SVGAGI. CDR3 region: CASSYSAADTQYF. CDR3 bases: TGTGCCAGCAGTTACTCGGCAGCAGATACGCAGTATTTT.

This clone has just one count. The V call is TRBV11-3, the J call TRBJ2-1; D ambiguous. This CDR3 has 15 residues. Trimming took 5 bases from V and 0 from J, leaving 11 bases between them. Looked up from germline, CDR1 is SGHNT and CDR2 is YENEEA. The CDR3 DNA reads TGTGCCAGCAGCACGACTGGCAGCTCCTACAATGAGCAGTTCTTC. Protein product: CASSTTGSSYNEQFF.

The rearrangement links TRBV5-1 to TRBJ2-7; maybe TRBD1 (6 bases). Trimming stripped 2 bases from V and 3 bases from J, with 6 bases between. Germline assignment: CDR1 SGHRS and CDR2 YFSETQ. The CDR3 runs to 12 residues. CDR3 sequence (DNA): TGCGCCAGCAGCTTAGGGGGCTACGAGCAGTACTTC. Residues: CASSLGGYEQYF. The whole variable domain, filled in from reference TRBV5-1 and TRBJ2-7, reads KAGVTQTPRYLIKTRGQQVTLSCSPISGHRSVSWYQQTPGQGLQFLFEYFSETQRNKGNFPGRFSGRQFSNSRSEMNVSTLELGDSALYLCASSLGGYEQYFGPGTRLTVT.

This rearrangement joins TRBV7-2 to TRBJ2-1; 11 bases agree with TRBD2. Germline V CDR1 and CDR2: SGHTA, FQGNSA. The CDR3 totals 18 residues. V lost 2 bases and J lost 3; bases outside the gene matches: 9. The CDR3 DNA follows: TGTGCCAGCAGCTTAAGATCCGTAGCGGGGGGGCGCTACAATGAGCAGTTCTTC. Its protein product is CASSLRSVAGGRYNEQFF. The full variable domain, completed using reference TRBV7-2 and TRBJ2-1, is GAGVSQSPSNKVTEKGKDVELRCDPISGHTALYWYRQSLGQGLEFLIYFQGNSAPDKSGLPSDRFSAERTGGSVSTLTIQRTQQEDSAVYLCASSLRSVAGGRYNEQFFGPGTRLTVL.

This chain links TRBV24-1 with TRBJ2-2, with TRBD2 matching 14 bases. From germline, CDR1 is KGHDR and CDR2 SFDVKD. The junction had 4 bases not matched to a gene; V was cut back by 3 bases and J by 5 bases. The CDR3 totals 17 residues. CDR3 sequence reads: CATSDPGLAGETGELFF. The CDR3 bases are TGTGCCACCAGTGATCCGGGACTAGCGGGGGAAACCGGGGAGCTGTTTTTT.

The rearrangement uses TRBV9 and TRBJ2-1, with 12 bases identical to TRBD2. Germline trimming cut 3 bases from V and 4 bases from J; bases unmatched to any gene: 8. The CDR3 has 17 residues. Germline CDR1 reads SGDLS; CDR2 reads YYNGEE. This CDR3 is CASSGHLAGGLYNEQFF. The CDR3 DNA follows: TGTGCCAGCAGCGGACATCTAGCGGGGGGGCTGTACAATGAGCAGTTCTTC.

The rearrangement links TRBV5-1 to TRBJ1-1; 9 nucleotides align to TRBD1. The CDR3 is 15 amino acids. V was pared by 4 bases and J by 4 bases, with 8 bases of the junction left unmatched. Germline loops: CDR1 SGHRS, CDR2 YFSETQ. CDR3 bases: TGCGCCAGCAGCCCCAGAGTGGACAGGGGCACTGAAGCTTTCTTT. Translating it yields CASSPRVDRGTEAFF.

This CDR3 is CASSMSQAGTYNEQFF. The DNA for the CDR3 is TGTGCCAGTAGTATGAGTCAAGCGGGGACTTACAATGAGCAGTTCTTC. The chain is built from TRBV19 and TRBJ2-1; 7 bases match TRBD2. This CDR3 has 16 residues. CDR1 is LNHDA and CDR2 is SQIVND in the germline V gene (reference sequence). Trimming removed 3 bases from V and 4 bases from J; junction bases left unmatched: 9.

CDR3 sequence (DNA): TGTGCCAGCAGTCTTTACACCGGGGAGCTGTTTTTT. It encodes CASSLYTGELFF. The rearrangement uses TRBV27 and TRBJ2-2; D call uncertain. V lost 5 bases and J lost 3, with 4 bases in between. CDR3 size: 12 residues. In germline, CDR1 is MNHEY, CDR2 SMNVEV (reference sequence).

This sequence joins TRBV30 and TRBJ2-3; possible D gene TRBD1, 5 bases. The V gene's germline CDR1 is GTSNPN and CDR2 SVGIG (reference sequence). The CDR3 has 14 amino acids. The ends were cut back, 5 bases at V and 3 bases at J, with 15 bases in the middle. The CDR3 DNA follows: TGTGCCTGGGGACAAAAAGGTTGGACAGATACGCAGTATTTT. This encodes CAWGQKGWTDTQYF.

This clone was detected only a few times. The gene calls are TRBV7-9 and TRBJ1-2; D is possibly TRBD1 (5 bases). The CDR3 loop spans 14 amino acids. Trimming removed 1 base from V and 7 bases from J, with 13 bases in between. Germline V gene data show CDR1 as SEHNR and CDR2 as FQNEAQ (reference sequence). CDR3 sequence (DNA): TGTGCCAGCAGCTTAGAGGGGATAAGGGCTGGCTACACCTTC. Translated: CASSLEGIRAGYTF.

This clone was found a few times. This chain uses TRBV18 with TRBJ1-6; maybe TRBD1 (6 bases). V was shortened by 4 bases and J by 9 bases, with 10 bases between the two germline ends. This CDR3 region has 13 residues. Germline lookup yields CDR1 KGHSH and CDR2 LQKENI. The CDR3 region is CASSRGLSSPLHF. The CDR3 region has the DNA TGTGCCAGCTCACGGGGGCTAAGTTCACCCCTCCACTTT.

The count of this clone is one. The chain links TRBV27 to TRBJ2-6; D gene ambiguous. V was cut by 2 bases and J by 0 bases, with 5 bases left in between. Germline CDR1 reads MNHEY; CDR2 reads SMNVEV (reference sequence). The CDR3 has 15 amino acids. The CDR3 DNA reads as TGTGCCAGCAGTTTAGCTAACTCTGGGGCCAACGTCCTGACTTTC. Protein product: CASSLANSGANVLTF.

The chain combines TRBV7-9 with TRBJ1-2, with D maybe TRBD1 (5 bases). Trimming cost V 5 bases and J 5 bases, with 15 bases left between them. Germline assignment: CDR1 SEHNR and CDR2 FQNEAQ (reference sequence). This CDR3 comprises 14 residues. This CDR3 is CASSPPFGGYGYTF. The CDR3 nucleotides are TGTGCCAGCAGCCCCCCGTTCGGGGGGTATGGCTACACCTTC.

The chain employs TRBV4-3 and TRBJ1-2; D is perhaps TRBD1 (5 bases). The CDR3 is 15 residues long. The germline V gene encodes CDR1 LGHNA and CDR2 YSLEER. V was pared by 0 bases and J by 2 bases, with 10 bases between. The CDR3 DNA reads as TGCGCCAGCAGCCAAGATTACGGGGGAAACTATGGCTACACCTTC. Translated, it gives CASSQDYGGNYGYTF.